The T cell receptor beta chain under discussion was sequenced for a study of T cells in women clearing cervical HPV infection. On the study more broadly: Cases: HPV16-related CIN3 or worse on histology, a couple of invasive cancers. Overall study findings and caveats: CIN3+ cases had significantly higher TCR repertoire richness than controls, but evenness did not differ.

Concerning this clone itself: Its matching antigen is unknown. The missing CDR3 end, 3 residues past where the read stops, is filled in from the germline J gene.

Dot-blot hybridization genotyped cervical HPV amplified with MY09/MY11 PCR. Repertoires were generated with immunoSEQ multiplex PCR, while TCRdb's copy carries only in-frame clones and drops some. The listing records tens of thousands of clones. The CDR3 is 11 amino acids. Trimming stripped 3 bases from V and 5 bases from J, with 8 bases between. The germline V gene encodes CDR1 DFQATT and CDR2 SNEGSKA (reference sequence). The rearrangement uses TRBV20-1 and TRBJ2-7; D uncertain. The receptor was derived from a woman between 18 and 75 years old with a cervical HPV16 infection that either progressed to CIN3+ or cleared (not recorded which). Sequences were obtained from blood buffy coat. Partial CDR3 DNA: TGCAGTGCTAGGGGCTTAAACGAG. As protein: CSARGLNE. The entire CDR3 is CSARGLNEQYF.